Described below is a single T cell receptor (beta chain) sequence and its context. Likely a read error: the CDR3 ends without its conserved phenylalanine or tryptophan. TCR beta cDNA came from roughly 0.45 ug total RNA, primed with a constant-region primer. Generation of the TCR beta libraries relied on three nested multiplex PCR rounds using slightly modified ARM-PCR. TRBV1-TRBV30 forward primers paired with a C-beta reverse primer drove the first two PCR rounds, roughly 10 cycles each. TCRdb processed the multiplex PCR reads anew with MiXCR; each CDR3 protein has one entry. The table shows 40,000 to 60,000 distinct CDR3 sequences, with 65% to 80% occurring only once. Co-extraction of RNA and DNA was performed on about 20-33 mg of unsorted bulk tissue. These data belong to a study of tumor-infiltrating lymphocytes in primary liver carcinoma. Trimming took 9 bases from V and 2 from J, leaving 15 bases between them. The length of the CDR3 is 14 residues. The germline gives CDR1 MNHEY, CDR2 SVGEGT.

The TCR sequence derives from a man aged 40-49 years with primary liver carcinoma and hepatitis B virus infection. The chain combines TRBV6-2 or TRBV6-3 with TRBJ2-3, with D perhaps TRBD1 or TRBD2 (5 bases each). Sequencing was done on a sample of liver tumor tissue from sampling region 5. Subset specified: tumor region T5, tumor centre. In DNA form, the CDR3 reads TGTGCCAGTAGCTACCCGGGGACCACAGATACGCAGTATCTT. Protein sequence: CASSYPGTTDTQYL.